The rows below give T cell receptor beta chains drawn from one sample of a study of cytomegalovirus exposure and HLA in healthy donors. The protocol was immunoSEQ multiplex PCR, while the TCRdb copy is restricted to in-frame clones and leaves out a portion. In the table there are 150,000 to 200,000 clones, approximately 84% of which are singletons. The sample comprised PBMCs. The receptors stem from a woman aged 40 to 50 in good health and CMV-seropositive. Both conserved end residues are part of each CDR3. A D gene is named only where the DNA matches it firmly. Clone size is stated in some rows and not others, as once, few, many or a class when expanded.

clone size | D gene | J gene | V gene | CDR3 protein | CDR3 DNA
. | . | TRBJ2-1 | TRBV7-2 | CASSAYWGGAYNEQFF | TGTGCCAGCAGCGCCTACTGGGGCGGCGCCTACAATGAGCAGTTCTTC
. | . | TRBJ1-2 | TRBV25-1 | CASSESGDYGYTF | TGTGCCAGCAGTGAATCGGGGGACTATGGCTACACCTTC
. | TRBD2 | TRBJ2-1 | TRBV7-9 | CASSFTEAGLQFF | TGTGCCAGCAGCTTCACCGAAGCGGGGCTGCAGTTCTTC
. | TRBD1 | TRBJ1-1 | TRBV30 | CAWSVPRQGGNTEAFF | TGTGCCTGGAGTGTACCCCGACAGGGTGGGAACACTGAAGCTTTCTTT
few | TRBD2 | TRBJ2-1 | TRBV14 | CASSQSAGGPNEQFF | TGTGCCAGCAGCCAGTCAGCGGGGGGGCCCAATGAGCAGTTCTTC
. | TRBD1 | TRBJ1-5 | TRBV19 | CASSIQGANQPQHF | TGTGCCAGTAGTATACAGGGGGCTAATCAGCCCCAGCATTTT
. | . | TRBJ1-2 | TRBV5-4 | CASSTRGLDYGYTF | TGTGCCAGCAGCACCAGGGGATTGGACTATGGCTACACCTTC
. | . | TRBJ1-2 | TRBV28 | CASSPEGRYGYTF | TGTGCCAGCAGTCCAGAGGGCAGGTACGGCTACACCTTC
. | . | TRBJ1-2 | TRBV6-4 | CASSIGQGYGYTF | TGTGCCAGCAGCATCGGACAAGGCTATGGCTACACCTTC
. | TRBD2 | TRBJ2-7 | TRBV4-3 | CASSQSTSGGAYEQYF | TGCGCCAGCAGCCAATCCACTAGCGGGGGGGCATACGAGCAGTACTTC
. | . | TRBJ1-2 | TRBV4-3 | CASSQDYQGGRGYTF | TGCGCCAGCAGCCAAGATTACCAGGGAGGGCGCGGCTACACCTTC
. | TRBD1 | TRBJ2-5 | TRBV5-4 | CASSQRPRTGGFLETQYF | TGTGCCAGCAGCCAAAGGCCCCGGACAGGGGGCTTTTTGGAGACCCAGTACTTC
. | TRBD1 | TRBJ1-5 | TRBV11-2 | CASSLGTGWNQPQHF | TGTGCCAGCAGCTTGGGGACAGGGTGGAATCAGCCCCAGCATTTT
few | TRBD2 | TRBJ2-5 | TRBV5-4 | CASSAGLAGSQETQYF | TGTGCCAGCAGCGCGGGACTAGCGGGATCACAAGAGACCCAGTACTTC
. | TRBD1 | TRBJ1-2 | TRBV5-6 | CASSAPDRAYGYTF | TGTGCCAGCAGCGCGCCTGACAGGGCCTATGGCTACACCTTC
. | TRBD2 | TRBJ2-5 | TRBV27 | CASRAAGEETQYF | TGTGCCAGCAGGGCAGCGGGGGAAGAGACCCAGTACTTC
once | . | TRBJ2-5 | TRBV6-5 | CASSLTETQYF | TGTGCCAGCAGTCTTACTGAGACCCAGTACTTC
few | . | TRBJ1-2 | TRBV20-1 | CSDGGYTF | TGCAGTGATGGCGGCTACACCTTC
. | . | TRBJ2-6 | TRBV28 | CASTRGDVPSGANGLTF | TGTGCCAGCACCAGGGGAGATGTTCCCTCTGGGGCCAACGGCCTGACTTTC
. | TRBD2 | TRBJ2-7 | TRBV28 | CASVPLAGGEVQIYEQYF | TGTGCCAGCGTCCCTCTGGCGGGGGGTGAAGTTCAAATCTACGAGCAGTACTTC
once | TRBD1 | TRBJ2-7 | TRBV30 | CAWSTHRGNEQYF | TGTGCCTGGAGTACACACAGGGGTAACGAGCAGTACTTC
. | . | TRBJ1-1 | TRBV15 | CATSRARQLNTEAFF | TGTGCCACCAGCAGAGCACGACAGCTGAACACTGAAGCTTTCTTT
. | TRBD2 | TRBJ2-3 | TRBV7-2 | CASSTGLAVTDTQYF | TGTGCCAGCAGCACAGGACTAGCGGTCACAGATACGCAGTATTTT
. | TRBD1 | TRBJ1-2 | TRBV15 | CATTEGGSLYGYTF | TGTGCCACCACCGAAGGGGGCAGCCTCTATGGCTACACCTTC
. | TRBD1 | TRBJ1-2 | TRBV27 | CASSLGATGVLRRYTF | TGTGCCAGCAGTTTAGGGGCGACAGGGGTTCTACGGAGGTACACCTTC